This T cell receptor beta chain was sequenced in a study of T cells in Graves' hyperthyroidism and ophthalmopathy. This clonotype was found many times. Template material for amplifying TCR beta CDR3 regions consisted of RNA transcripts. RT-PCR in the first round (using the HTBI primer set) targeted the TCR CDR3. TCRdb independently ran MiXCR on the multiplex PCR reads; one entry per CDR3 protein. The data contain some 720,000 distinct CDR3 sequences, roughly 15% of them seen just once; the ten biggest clones take up under 9.5%. The CDR3 extends over 15 amino acids. Trimming removed 3 bases from V and 1 base from J; junction bases left unmatched: 5.

The chain employs TRBV12-3 or TRBV12-4 and TRBJ1-1; 7 bases are shared with TRBD1. This receptor was identified in a man aged 18 to 30 with Graves' hyperthyroidism. The sample taken for sequencing was blood. The chain's CDR3 is CASSLKGAGNTEAFF. CDR3 DNA sequence: TGTGCCAGCAGTTTGAAGGGGGCGGGGAACACTGAAGCTTTCTTT.